The 24 T cell receptor beta chains presented below share a single source sample, sequenced in a study of cytomegalovirus exposure and HLA in healthy donors. The PCR employed 60 Vbeta primers together with 13 Jbeta primers. Sequencing was performed with immunoSEQ multiplex PCR; in TCRdb, only in-frame clones are kept and a portion is missing. The table records 110,000 to 150,000 clones, 70% of them present only once. Sequencing was performed on PBMCs. The receptors derive from a woman aged 60-75 years in good health and CMV-seropositive.

The CDR3 here is CASSPLGGDEQYF. Here the CDR3 DNA reads TGCGCCAGCAGCCCGCTGGGAGGGGACGAGCAGTACTTC. The gene calls are TRBV4-1 and TRBJ2-7, with 7 bases matching TRBD2. The CDR3 totals 13 residues. The J segment lost 5 bases and the V segment lost 4 bases, leaving 5 bases of the junction unmatched. CDR1 is MGHRA and CDR2 is YSYEKL in the germline V gene.

The V call is TRBV9, the J call TRBJ2-7; 8 bases are a match to TRBD2. This CDR3 comprises 15 residues. Trimming took 0 bases from V and 5 from J; bases not matched to a gene: 7. Germline V gives CDR1 SGDLS, CDR2 YYNGEE. The CDR3 reads CASSVAPRGGHEQYF. For the CDR3, the DNA is TGTGCCAGCAGCGTAGCTCCTCGGGGGGGACACGAGCAGTACTTC.

This clone came up once. The CDR3 loop is CASSRTSGGFYNEQFF. As DNA, the CDR3 is TGTGCCAGTAGTCGAACTAGCGGGGGGTTCTACAATGAGCAGTTCTTC. The chain recombines TRBV19 with TRBJ2-1; 12 bases fit TRBD2. J was trimmed by 3 bases and V by 5 bases; bases with no gene match: 5. CDR3 length equals 16 residues. Per germline, CDR1 LNHDA and CDR2 SQIVND (reference sequence).

V is TRBV9 and J is TRBJ2-1, with D tentatively TRBD1 (5 bases). The CDR3 totals 16 residues. Germline V CDR1 and CDR2: SGDLS, YYNGEE. Trimming pared 0 bases from V and 0 bases from J, leaving 10 bases between. The CDR3 DNA sequence: TGTGCCAGCAGCGTAGTGGGCGACAGCTCCTACAATGAGCAGTTCTTC. This gives the protein CASSVVGDSSYNEQFF.

V usage is TRBV25-1 and J usage is TRBJ1-2, with D uncertain. V was cut by 3 bases and J by 4 bases, with 9 bases left in between. The CDR3 contains 13 residues. The V gene's germline CDR1 is MGHDK and CDR2 SYGVNS. The CDR3: CASSEGGFYGYTF. The CDR3 DNA is TGTGCCAGCAGTGAGGGAGGGTTCTATGGCTACACCTTC.

The chain is built from TRBV6-5 and TRBJ1-1, with D perhaps matching TRBD1 (5 bases). The CDR3 consists of 14 residues. Trimming removed 5 bases at V and 1 base at J, with 11 bases between. CDR1 is MNHEY, CDR2 SVGAGI, per germline. The CDR3 reads CASSTPTENTEAFF. The CDR3 DNA is TGTGCCAGCAGTACCCCGACAGAGAACACTGAAGCTTTCTTT.

The chain links TRBV6-5 to TRBJ1-2; D perhaps matches TRBD1 (5 bases). The germline gives CDR1 MNHEY, CDR2 SVGAGI. The CDR3 runs to 12 residues. V was shortened by 8 bases and J by 2 bases, with 9 bases between the two germline ends. CDR3 residues: CASSGLNYGYTF. CDR3 DNA: TGTGCCAGCTCGGGACTGAACTATGGCTACACCTTC.

The chain has TRBV27 and TRBJ2-5; TRBD2 agrees at 7 bases. CDR1 is MNHEY, CDR2 SMNVEV, per germline (reference sequence). This CDR3 contains 13 residues. V gave up 6 bases and J gave up 5 bases; unmatched junction bases: 6. The DNA of the CDR3 is TGTGCCAGCAGGGGGGGGAGCATGGAGACCCAGTACTTC. As protein: CASRGGSMETQYF.

The chain is built from TRBV19 and TRBJ1-1; 10 bases agree with TRBD1. V was clipped by 6 bases and J by 5 bases; unmatched bases: 9. The CDR3 sequence is 15 residues long. Germline assignment: CDR1 LNHDA and CDR2 SQIVND (reference sequence). The DNA for the CDR3 is TGTGCCAGTAGAAGATCGGGACAGGGGACGACTGAAGCTTTCTTT. It yields the protein CASRRSGQGTTEAFF.

This sequence joins TRBV4-1 and TRBJ2-1; D is uncertain. The CDR3 sequence is 13 residues long. The V gene's germline CDR1 is MGHRA and CDR2 YSYEKL. Trimming cost V 4 bases and J 4 bases, with 8 bases left between them. CDR3 bases: TGCGCCAGCAGCCTGCGAGGATACAATGAGCAGTTCTTC. Encoded protein: CASSLRGYNEQFF.

This clone has a handful of counts. The chain joins TRBV4-1 to TRBJ2-3, with a tentative D call TRBD2 (5 bases). Trimming removed 0 bases from V and 2 bases from J, with 12 bases in between. Germline assignment: CDR1 MGHRA and CDR2 YSYEKL. This CDR3 is 16 amino acids long. This CDR3 reads CASSQDASGLTDTQYF. For the CDR3, the DNA is TGCGCCAGCAGCCAAGATGCCAGCGGACTCACAGATACGCAGTATTTT.

The chain joins TRBV7-3 to TRBJ1-1; possible D gene TRBD1, 6 bases. The CDR3 loop spans 14 amino acids. Between the trimmed V and J ends, which lost 2 bases and 0 bases, there was a span of 7 bases. CDR1 and CDR2 (germline): SGHTA, FQGTGA. The CDR3 coding sequence is TGTGCCAGCAGCTTAGAGGGGGTGAACACTGAAGCTTTCTTT. Protein: CASSLEGVNTEAFF. Together with reference TRBV7-3 and TRBJ1-1, the CDR3 gives the full variable domain: GAGVSQTPSNKVTEKGKYVELRCDPISGHTALYWYRQSLGQGPEFLIYFQGTGAADDSGLPNDRFFAVRPEGSVSTLKIQRTERGDSAVYLCASSLEGVNTEAFFGQGTRLTVV.

The gene calls are TRBV29-1 and TRBJ1-1; 8 bases align to TRBD1. Germline lookup yields CDR1 SQVTM and CDR2 ANQGSEA. V trimming: 7 bases; J trimming: 6 bases; junction bases outside the gene matches: 16. This CDR3 spans 15 amino acids. CDR3: CSAKLTGGVLAEAFF. The CDR3 region has the DNA TGCAGCGCAAAACTTACAGGGGGAGTATTGGCTGAAGCTTTCTTT.

This clone was counted only a few times. The chain employs TRBV6-1 and TRBJ2-1, with D perhaps matching TRBD2 (6 bases). Trimming stripped 4 bases from V and 7 bases from J, with 20 bases between. This CDR3 is built from 16 residues. From germline, CDR1 is MNHNS and CDR2 SASEGT. The CDR3 loop is CASSGTGGGWWNEQFF. In nucleotides, the CDR3 is TGTGCCAGCAGTGGAACCGGGGGAGGTTGGTGGAATGAGCAGTTCTTC.

This clone was recorded only once. The chain couples TRBV11-3 to TRBJ2-1; TRBD2 might be the D (5 bases). The CDR3 contains 14 residues. CDR1 is SGHNT, CDR2 YENEEA, per germline. The V end was cut by 5 bases, the J end by 8 bases, with 16 bases between. CDR3 DNA: TGTGCCAGCAGCGAGGGATATGTAGAGGATGAGCAGTTCTTC. Translating it yields CASSEGYVEDEQFF.

The rearrangement links TRBV7-8 to TRBJ2-3; D ambiguous. This CDR3 region has 13 residues. V lost 5 bases, J lost 1 base, and 7 bases lay in between. CDR1 and CDR2 (germline): SGHVS, FQNEAQ. The CDR3 is CASSPPGTDTQYF. CDR3 DNA: TGTGCCAGCAGCCCCCCGGGCACAGATACGCAGTATTTT.

The chain links TRBV2 to TRBJ2-7; 8 bases are shared with TRBD2. The germline V gene has CDR1 SNHLY and CDR2 FYNNEI. The ends lost 8 bases at V and 3 bases at J; junction bases unmatched: 6. The CDR3 length is 13 residues. The CDR3, as DNA: TGTGCCAGCGACGGACTAGCTAGCTACGAGCAGTACTTC. The encoded protein is CASDGLASYEQYF.

This sequence joins TRBV25-1 and TRBJ1-4; D might be TRBD1 (6 bases). V lost 5 bases to trimming and J lost 8 bases, with 18 bases between them. The CDR3 is 15 amino acids. Germline V gene sequence: CDR1 MGHDK, CDR2 SYGVNS. The CDR3 nucleotides read TGTGCCAGCAGTCACTCGACAGGTTTTGGGGAAAAACTGTTTTTT. It codes for CASSHSTGFGEKLFF. Using reference TRBV25-1 and TRBJ1-4 for the parts outside the CDR3, the full variable domain is EADIYQTPRYLVIGTGKKITLECSQTMGHDKMYWYQQDPGMELHLIHYSYGVNSTEKGDLSSESTVSRIRTEHFPLTLESARPSHTSQYLCASSHSTGFGEKLFFGSGTQLSVL.

The chain carries TRBV30 and TRBJ2-1; weak D call: TRBD2 (5 bases). CDR1 GTSNPN and CDR2 SVGIG come from the germline V gene (reference sequence). Between the trimmed V and J ends, which lost 5 bases and 1 base, there was a span of 12 bases. CDR3 length: 14 residues. The CDR3 nucleotides are TGTGCCTGGGGGAGAGGGATGTCCTACAATGAGCAGTTCTTC. Protein: CAWGRGMSYNEQFF.

This clone was recorded a few times. J is TRBJ1-2 and V is TRBV19, with D tentatively TRBD1 (5 bases). In germline, CDR1 is LNHDA, CDR2 SQIVND (reference sequence). This CDR3 spans 13 amino acids. V was cut by 6 bases and J by 4 bases, with 12 bases left in between. The CDR3 loop is CASSSSRGYGYTF. The DNA of the CDR3 is TGTGCCAGTAGCAGCTCAAGGGGCTATGGCTACACCTTC.

The rearrangement joins TRBV28 to TRBJ1-4; D unclear. Looked up from germline, CDR1 is MDHEN and CDR2 is SYDVKM. CDR3 length equals 14 residues. Trimming pared 5 bases from V and 0 bases from J, leaving 7 bases between. Written as DNA, the CDR3 is TGTGCCAGCAGTCACAGTGCAACTAATGAAAAACTGTTTTTT. Translated, it gives CASSHSATNEKLFF.

The chain carries TRBV6-5 and TRBJ1-1, with 10 bases matching TRBD1. V shed 5 bases and J 4 bases; nucleotides not matched to a gene: 7. From germline, CDR1 is MNHEY and CDR2 SVGAGI. The CDR3 has 15 amino acids. The chain's CDR3 is CASSAGTGVLTEAFF. In DNA, the CDR3 is TGTGCCAGCAGTGCCGGGACAGGGGTTCTCACTGAAGCTTTCTTT.

This chain joins TRBV2 and TRBJ1-4, with D uncertain. Germline V gene data show CDR1 as SNHLY and CDR2 as FYNNEI. The CDR3 loop spans 12 amino acids. V was cut by 4 bases and J by 5 bases, with 5 bases left in between. The CDR3 protein is CASSGRNEKLFF. The CDR3 DNA reads TGTGCCAGCAGTGGCAGGAATGAAAAACTGTTTTTT.

The chain combines TRBV18 with TRBJ1-2; possible D gene TRBD1, 5 bases. Germline V gene data show CDR1 as KGHSH and CDR2 as LQKENI. With 3 bases removed from V and 6 bases from J, the gap between germline ends came to 17 bases. The CDR3 is 15 amino acids. The CDR3 bases are TGTGCCAGCTCACCGGGGATCGGGGGTGCTAATGGCTACACCTTC. Its protein is CASSPGIGGANGYTF.